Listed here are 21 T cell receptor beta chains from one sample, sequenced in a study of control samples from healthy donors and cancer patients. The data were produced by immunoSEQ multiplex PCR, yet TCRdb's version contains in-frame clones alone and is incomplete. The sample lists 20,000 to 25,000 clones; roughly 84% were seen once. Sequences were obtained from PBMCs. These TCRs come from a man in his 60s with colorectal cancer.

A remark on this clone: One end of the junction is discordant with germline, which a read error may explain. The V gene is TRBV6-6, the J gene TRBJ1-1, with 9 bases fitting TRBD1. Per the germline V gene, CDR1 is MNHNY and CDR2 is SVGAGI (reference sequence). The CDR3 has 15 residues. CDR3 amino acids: CASSLGTGMNTEAFF. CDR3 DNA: TGTGCCAGCAGCCTCGGGACAGGGATGAATACTGAAGCTTTCTTT.

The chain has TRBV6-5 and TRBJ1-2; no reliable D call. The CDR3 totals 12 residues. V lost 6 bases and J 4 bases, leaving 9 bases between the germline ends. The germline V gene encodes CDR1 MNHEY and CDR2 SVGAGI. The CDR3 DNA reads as TGTGCCAGCAGGGCGGACTTCTATGGCTACACCTTC. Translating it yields CASRADFYGYTF.

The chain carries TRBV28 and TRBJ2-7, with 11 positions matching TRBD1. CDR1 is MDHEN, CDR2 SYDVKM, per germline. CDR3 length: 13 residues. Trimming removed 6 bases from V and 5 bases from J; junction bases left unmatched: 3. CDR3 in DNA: TGTGCCAGCAGCCGGACAGGGGGCAACGAGCAGTACTTC. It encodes CASSRTGGNEQYF.

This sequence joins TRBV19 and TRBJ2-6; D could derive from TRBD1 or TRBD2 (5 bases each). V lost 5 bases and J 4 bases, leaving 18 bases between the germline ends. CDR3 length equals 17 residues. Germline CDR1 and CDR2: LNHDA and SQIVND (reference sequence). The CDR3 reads CASSPHIGTSGANVLTF. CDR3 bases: TGTGCCAGTAGTCCCCATATAGGGACCTCCGGGGCCAACGTCCTGACTTTC.

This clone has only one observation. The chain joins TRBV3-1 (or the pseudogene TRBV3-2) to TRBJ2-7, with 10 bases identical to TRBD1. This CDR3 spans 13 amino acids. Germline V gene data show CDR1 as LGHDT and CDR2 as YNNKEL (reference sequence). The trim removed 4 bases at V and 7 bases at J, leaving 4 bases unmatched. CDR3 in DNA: TGTGCCAGCAGCCCCCGGACAGGGGGAGAGCAGTACGTC. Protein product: CASSPRTGGEQYV.

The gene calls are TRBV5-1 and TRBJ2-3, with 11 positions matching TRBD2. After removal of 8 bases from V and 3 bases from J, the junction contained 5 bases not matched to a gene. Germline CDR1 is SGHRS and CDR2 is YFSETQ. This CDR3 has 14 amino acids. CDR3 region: CASAVAGGTDTQYF. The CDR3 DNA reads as TGCGCCAGTGCAGTAGCGGGGGGGACAGATACGCAGTATTTT. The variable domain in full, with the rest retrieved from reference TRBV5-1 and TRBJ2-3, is KAGVTQTPRYLIKTRGQQVTLSCSPISGHRSVSWYQQTPGQGLQFLFEYFSETQRNKGNFPGRFSGRQFSNSRSEMNVSTLELGDSALYLCASAVAGGTDTQYFGPGTRLTVL.

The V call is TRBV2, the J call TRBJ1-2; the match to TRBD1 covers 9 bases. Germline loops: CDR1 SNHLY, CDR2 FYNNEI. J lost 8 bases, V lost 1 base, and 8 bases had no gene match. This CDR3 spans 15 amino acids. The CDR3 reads CASSEGTGAPWGYTF. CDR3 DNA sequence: TGTGCCAGCAGTGAAGGGACAGGGGCCCCCTGGGGCTACACCTTC.

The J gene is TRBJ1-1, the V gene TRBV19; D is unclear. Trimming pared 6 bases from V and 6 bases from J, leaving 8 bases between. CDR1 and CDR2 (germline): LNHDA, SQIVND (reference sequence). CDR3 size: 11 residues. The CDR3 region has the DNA TGTGCCAGTAGGACACCTCCTGAAGCTTTCTTT. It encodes CASRTPPEAFF.

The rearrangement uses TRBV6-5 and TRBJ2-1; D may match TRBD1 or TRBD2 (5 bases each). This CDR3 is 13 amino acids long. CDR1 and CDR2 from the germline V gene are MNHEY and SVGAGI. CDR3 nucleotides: TGTGTCTCAGCAGTCAGGGTGAGGGGTGAGCAGTTCTTC. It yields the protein CVSAVRVRGEQFF.

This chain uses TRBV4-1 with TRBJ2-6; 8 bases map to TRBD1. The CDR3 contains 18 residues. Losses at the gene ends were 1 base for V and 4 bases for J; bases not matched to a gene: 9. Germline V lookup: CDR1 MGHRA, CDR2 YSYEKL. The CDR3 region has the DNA TGCGCCAGCAGCCAAGTTGCGACAGGGGTTTCCGGGGCCAACGTCCTGACTTTC. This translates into CASSQVATGVSGANVLTF.

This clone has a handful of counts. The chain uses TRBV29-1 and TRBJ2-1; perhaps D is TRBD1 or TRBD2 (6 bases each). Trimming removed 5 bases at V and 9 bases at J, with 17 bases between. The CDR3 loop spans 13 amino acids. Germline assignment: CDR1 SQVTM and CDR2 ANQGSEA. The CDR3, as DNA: TGCAGCGTTACAACAGGGAGGCAAAGTGAGCAGTTCTTC. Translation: CSVTTGRQSEQFF.

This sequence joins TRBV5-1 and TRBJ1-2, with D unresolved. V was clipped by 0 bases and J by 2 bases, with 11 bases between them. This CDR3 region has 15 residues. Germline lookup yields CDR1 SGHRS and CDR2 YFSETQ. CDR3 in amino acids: CASSLALQRNYGYTF. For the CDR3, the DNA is TGCGCCAGCAGCTTGGCGCTCCAGAGAAACTATGGCTACACCTTC.

The CDR3 reads CASSLAVGGNNSPLHF. CDR3 DNA: TGTGCCAGCAGCTTGGCGGTGGGGGGGAACAATTCACCCCTCCACTTT. This chain joins TRBV5-5 and TRBJ1-6; D is possibly TRBD1 (5 bases). CDR1 is SGHKS, CDR2 YYEKEE, per germline (reference sequence). The CDR3 has 16 amino acids. V was clipped by 0 bases and J by 7 bases, with 14 bases between them.

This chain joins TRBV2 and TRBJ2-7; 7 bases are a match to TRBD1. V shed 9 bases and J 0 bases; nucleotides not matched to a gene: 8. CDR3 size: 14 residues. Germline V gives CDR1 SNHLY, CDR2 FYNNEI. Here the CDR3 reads CASYGTESSYEQYF. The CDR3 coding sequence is TGTGCCAGTTACGGGACAGAAAGCTCCTACGAGCAGTACTTC.

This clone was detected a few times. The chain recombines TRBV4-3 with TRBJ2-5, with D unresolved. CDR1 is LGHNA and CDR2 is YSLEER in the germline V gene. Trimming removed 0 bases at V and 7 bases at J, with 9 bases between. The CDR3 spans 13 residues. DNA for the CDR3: TGCGCCAGCAGCCAAGACCGAAAAGGGACCCAGTACTTC. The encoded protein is CASSQDRKGTQYF.

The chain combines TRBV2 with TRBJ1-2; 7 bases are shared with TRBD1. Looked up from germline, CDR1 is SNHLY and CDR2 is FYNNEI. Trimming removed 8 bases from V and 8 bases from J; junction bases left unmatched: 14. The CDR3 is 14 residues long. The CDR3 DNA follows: TGTGCCAGCCAAGACAGGGTTGGGTTTGGAGGCTACACCTTC. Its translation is CASQDRVGFGGYTF.

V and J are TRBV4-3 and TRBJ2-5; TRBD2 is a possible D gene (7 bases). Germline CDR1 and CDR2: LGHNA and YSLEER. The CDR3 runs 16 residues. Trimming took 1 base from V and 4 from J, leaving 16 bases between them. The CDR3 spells CASSQGGRGRGETQYF. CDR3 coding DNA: TGCGCCAGCAGCCAAGGAGGGAGGGGCAGGGGAGAGACCCAGTACTTC.

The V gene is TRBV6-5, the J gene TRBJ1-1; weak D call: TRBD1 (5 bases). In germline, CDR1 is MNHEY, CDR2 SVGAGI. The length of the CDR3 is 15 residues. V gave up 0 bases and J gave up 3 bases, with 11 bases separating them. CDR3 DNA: TGTGCCAGCAGTTACTCCGGAGGGGCATACACTGAAGCTTTCTTT. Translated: CASSYSGGAYTEAFF.

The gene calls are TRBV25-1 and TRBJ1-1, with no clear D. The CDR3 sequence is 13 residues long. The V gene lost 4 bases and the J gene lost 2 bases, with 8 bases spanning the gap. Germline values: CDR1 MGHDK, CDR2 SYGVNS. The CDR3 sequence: CASSGVGNTEAFF. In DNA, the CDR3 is TGTGCCAGCAGTGGCGTGGGTAACACTGAAGCTTTCTTT. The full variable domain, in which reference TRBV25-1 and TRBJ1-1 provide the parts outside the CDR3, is EADIYQTPRYLVIGTGKKITLECSQTMGHDKMYWYQQDPGMELHLIHYSYGVNSTEKGDLSSESTVSRIRTEHFPLTLESARPSHTSQYLCASSGVGNTEAFFGQGTRLTVV.

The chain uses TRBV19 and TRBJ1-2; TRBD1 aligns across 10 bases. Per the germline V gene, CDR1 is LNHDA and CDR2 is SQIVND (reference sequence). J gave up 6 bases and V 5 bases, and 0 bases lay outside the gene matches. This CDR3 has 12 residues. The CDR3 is CASSDRGHGYTF. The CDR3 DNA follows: TGTGCCAGTAGTGACAGGGGGCATGGCTACACCTTC. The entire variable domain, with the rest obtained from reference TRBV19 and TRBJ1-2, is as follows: DGGITQSPKYLFRKEGQNVTLSCEQNLNHDAMYWYRQDPGQGLRLIYYSQIVNDFQKGDIAEGYSVSREKKESFPLTVTSAQKNPTAFYLCASSDRGHGYTFGSGTRLTVV.

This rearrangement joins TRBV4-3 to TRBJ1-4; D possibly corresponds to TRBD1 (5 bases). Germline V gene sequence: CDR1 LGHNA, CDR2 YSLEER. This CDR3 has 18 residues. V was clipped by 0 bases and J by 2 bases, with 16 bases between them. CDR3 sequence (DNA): TGCGCCAGCAGCCAAGAATGGGGCGGCGGGGCCACTAATGAAAAACTGTTTTTT. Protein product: CASSQEWGGGATNEKLFF.